This T cell receptor beta chain was recorded in a study of shared clonotypes between healthy human individuals. Study summary: Samples came from a couple of female and a few male donors aged 18 to 49. Study-level findings and limits: Several donors showed sharing of around 5% of naive CD4 clonotypes.

Assay execution proceeded at the deep level. The authors' processing: Filtering of immunoSEQ junctional sequences could not match full-length read filtering. The method was immunoSEQ multiplex PCR; TCRdb's version includes in-frame clones alone and lacks a portion of them. The D gene and trimming were derived from the DNA, and the V and J assignments and clone size from that table. The sample carries some 2.3 million clones, more than 80% recorded once. Notes on this clone: Its target is unknown.

The CDR3 loop spans 15 amino acids. V shed 1 base and J shed 3 bases, with 12 bases lying between them. Germline V gene sequence: CDR1 KGHSH, CDR2 LQKENI. This receptor was obtained from a man aged 18-30 years in good health. Some clones in this sample may be carry-over from other donors' samples. The rearrangement links TRBV18 to TRBJ1-2; no firm D call. Sequencing input: naive CD4+ T cells from PBMCs. The subset: CD45RA+ positively selected. The CDR3 is CASSPQTSADYGYTF. The CDR3 coding sequence is TGTGCCAGCTCACCACAAACATCGGCAGACTATGGCTACACCTTC.